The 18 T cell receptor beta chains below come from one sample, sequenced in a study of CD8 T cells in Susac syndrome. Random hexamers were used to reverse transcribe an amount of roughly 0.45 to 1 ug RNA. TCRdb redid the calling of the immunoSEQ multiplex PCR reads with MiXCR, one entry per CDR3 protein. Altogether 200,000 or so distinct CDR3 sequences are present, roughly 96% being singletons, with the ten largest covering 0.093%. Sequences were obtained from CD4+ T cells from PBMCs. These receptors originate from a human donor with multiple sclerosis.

CDR3 in DNA: TGCAGTGCTAGAGACCGGGTCTCGCAAGAGACCCAGTACTTC. Amino acid sequence: CSARDRVSQETQYF. The rearrangement links TRBV20-1 to TRBJ2-5; no clear D. Trimming took off 0 bases at V and 2 bases at J, with 10 bases between the two ends. The germline V gene encodes CDR1 DFQATT and CDR2 SNEGSKA (reference sequence). The CDR3 covers 14 residues.

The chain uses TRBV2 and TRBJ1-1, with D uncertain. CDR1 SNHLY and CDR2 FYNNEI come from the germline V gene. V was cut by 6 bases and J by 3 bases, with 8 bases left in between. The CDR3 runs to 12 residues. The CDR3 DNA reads TGTGCCAGCAGAGCAGATTACACTGAAGCTTTCTTT. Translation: CASRADYTEAFF.

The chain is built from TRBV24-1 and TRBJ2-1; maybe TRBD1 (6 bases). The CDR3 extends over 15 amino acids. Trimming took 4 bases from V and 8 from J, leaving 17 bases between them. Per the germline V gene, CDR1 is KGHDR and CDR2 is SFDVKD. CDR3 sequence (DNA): TGTGCCACCAGTGACCCCGGGACGGACAGTGATGAGCAGTTCTTC. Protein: CATSDPGTDSDEQFF.

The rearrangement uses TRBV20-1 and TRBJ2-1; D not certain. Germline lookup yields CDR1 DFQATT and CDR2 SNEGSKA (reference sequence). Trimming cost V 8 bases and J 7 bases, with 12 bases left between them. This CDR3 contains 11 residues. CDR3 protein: CSSYVANEQFF. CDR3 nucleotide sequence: TGCAGTTCCTATGTGGCTAATGAGCAGTTCTTC.

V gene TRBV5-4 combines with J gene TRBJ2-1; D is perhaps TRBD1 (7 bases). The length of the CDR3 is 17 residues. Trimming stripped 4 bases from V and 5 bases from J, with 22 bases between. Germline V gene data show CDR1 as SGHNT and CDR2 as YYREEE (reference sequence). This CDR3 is CASSRGLGGGGDNEQFF. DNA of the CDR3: TGTGCCAGCAGCCGGGGGTTGGGAGGAGGGGGCGACAATGAGCAGTTCTTC.

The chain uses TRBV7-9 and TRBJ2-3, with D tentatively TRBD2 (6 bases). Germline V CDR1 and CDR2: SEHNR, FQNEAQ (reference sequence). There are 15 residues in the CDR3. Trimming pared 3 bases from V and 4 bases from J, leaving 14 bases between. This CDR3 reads CASSLNGGPADTQYF. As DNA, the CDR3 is TGTGCCAGCAGCTTGAACGGGGGACCGGCAGATACGCAGTATTTT.

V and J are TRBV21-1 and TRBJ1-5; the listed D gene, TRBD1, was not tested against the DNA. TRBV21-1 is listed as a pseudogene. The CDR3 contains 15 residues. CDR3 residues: CASSKGQGDNQPQHF. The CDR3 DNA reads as TGTGCCAGCAGCAAAGGACAGGGAGACAATCAGCCCCAGCATTTT.

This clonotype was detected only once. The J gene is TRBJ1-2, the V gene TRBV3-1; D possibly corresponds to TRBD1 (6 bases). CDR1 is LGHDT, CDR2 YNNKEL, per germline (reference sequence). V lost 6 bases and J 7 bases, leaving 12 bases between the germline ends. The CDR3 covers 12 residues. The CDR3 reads CASSKGDRGYTF. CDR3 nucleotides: TGTGCCAGCAGTAAGGGGGATCGTGGCTACACCTTC.

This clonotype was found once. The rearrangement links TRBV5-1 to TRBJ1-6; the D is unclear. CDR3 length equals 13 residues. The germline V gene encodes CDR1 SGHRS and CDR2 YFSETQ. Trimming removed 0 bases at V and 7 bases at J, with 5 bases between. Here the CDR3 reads CASSLDGNSPLHF. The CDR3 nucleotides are TGCGCCAGCAGCTTGGACGGGAATTCACCCCTCCACTTT.

The CDR3 protein is CASSPRDGRYEQYF. CDR3 nucleotide sequence: TGTGCCAGCAGCCCTCGGGACGGTAGATACGAGCAGTACTTC. V is TRBV9 and J is TRBJ2-7; TRBD1 or TRBD2 may be the D gene (5 bases each). CDR1 and CDR2 (germline): SGDLS, YYNGEE. V dropped 4 bases and J dropped 4 bases, with 15 bases sitting between them. The CDR3 totals 14 residues.

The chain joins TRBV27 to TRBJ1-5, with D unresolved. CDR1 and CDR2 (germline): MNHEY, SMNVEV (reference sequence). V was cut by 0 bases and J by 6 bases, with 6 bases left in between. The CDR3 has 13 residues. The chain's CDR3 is CASSLSKSQPQHF. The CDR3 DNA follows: TGTGCCAGCAGTTTATCAAAGTCTCAGCCCCAGCATTTT.

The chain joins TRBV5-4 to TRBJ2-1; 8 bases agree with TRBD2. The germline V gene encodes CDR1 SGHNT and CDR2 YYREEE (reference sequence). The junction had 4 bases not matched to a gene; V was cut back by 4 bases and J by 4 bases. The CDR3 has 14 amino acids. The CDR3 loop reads CASSRSGVYNEQFF. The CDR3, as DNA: TGTGCCAGCAGCCGTAGCGGGGTATACAATGAGCAGTTCTTC.

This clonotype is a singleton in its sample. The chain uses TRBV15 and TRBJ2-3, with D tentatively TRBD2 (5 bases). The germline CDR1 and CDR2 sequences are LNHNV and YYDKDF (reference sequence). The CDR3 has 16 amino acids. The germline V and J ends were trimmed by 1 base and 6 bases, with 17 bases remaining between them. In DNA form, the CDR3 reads TGTGCCACCAGCAGAGTTAAGGAGCACCGGAGGGATACGCAGTATTTT. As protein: CATSRVKEHRRDTQYF.

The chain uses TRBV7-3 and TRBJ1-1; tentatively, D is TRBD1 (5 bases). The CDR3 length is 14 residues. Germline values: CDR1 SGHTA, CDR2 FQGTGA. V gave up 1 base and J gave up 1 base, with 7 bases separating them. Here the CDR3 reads CASSLIGANTEAFF. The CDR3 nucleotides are TGTGCCAGCAGCTTAATCGGGGCGAACACTGAAGCTTTCTTT.

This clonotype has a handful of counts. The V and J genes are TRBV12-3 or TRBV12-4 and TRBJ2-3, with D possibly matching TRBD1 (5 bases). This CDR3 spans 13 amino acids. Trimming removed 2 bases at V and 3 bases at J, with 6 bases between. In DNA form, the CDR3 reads TGTGCCAGCAGTTTACCAGGGACAGATACGCAGTATTTT. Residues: CASSLPGTDTQYF.

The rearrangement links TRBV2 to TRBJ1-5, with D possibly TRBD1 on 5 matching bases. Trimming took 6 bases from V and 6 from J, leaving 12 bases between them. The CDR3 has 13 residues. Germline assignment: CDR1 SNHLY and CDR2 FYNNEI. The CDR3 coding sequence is TGTGCCAGCAGGGCTGGGGGGGGTCAGCCCCAGCATTTT. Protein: CASRAGGGQPQHF.

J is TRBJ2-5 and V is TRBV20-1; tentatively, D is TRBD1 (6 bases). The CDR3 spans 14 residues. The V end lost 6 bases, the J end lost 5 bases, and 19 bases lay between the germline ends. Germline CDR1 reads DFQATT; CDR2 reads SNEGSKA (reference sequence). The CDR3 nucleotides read TGCAGTGCCCGATTACAGGGTAGAGGGGAGACCCAGTACTTC. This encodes CSARLQGRGETQYF.

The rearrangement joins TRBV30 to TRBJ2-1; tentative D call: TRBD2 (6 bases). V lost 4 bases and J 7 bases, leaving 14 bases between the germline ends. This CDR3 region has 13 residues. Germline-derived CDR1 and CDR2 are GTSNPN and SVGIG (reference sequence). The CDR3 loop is CAWTPRGSNEQFF. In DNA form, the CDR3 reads TGTGCCTGGACGCCCCGGGGGTCAAATGAGCAGTTCTTC.